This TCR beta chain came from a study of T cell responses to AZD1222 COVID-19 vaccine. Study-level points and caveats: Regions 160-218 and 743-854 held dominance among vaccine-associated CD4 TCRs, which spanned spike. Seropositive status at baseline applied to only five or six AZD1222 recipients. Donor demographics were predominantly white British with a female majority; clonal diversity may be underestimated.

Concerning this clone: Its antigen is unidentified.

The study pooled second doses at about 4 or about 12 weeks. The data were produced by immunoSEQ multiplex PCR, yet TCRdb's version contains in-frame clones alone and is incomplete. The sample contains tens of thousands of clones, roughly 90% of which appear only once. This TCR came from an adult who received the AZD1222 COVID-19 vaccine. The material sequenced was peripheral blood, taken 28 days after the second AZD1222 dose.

The CDR3 DNA follows: TGTGCCAGCAGCTTAGGAGGCAGTATCGGGACTGAAGCTTTCTTT. Translated: CASSLGGSIGTEAFF. The chain is built from TRBV7-2 and TRBJ1-1; no definite D call. CDR1 and CDR2 (germline): SGHTA, FQGNSA. V shed 1 base and J shed 5 bases, with 14 bases lying between them. The CDR3 extends over 15 amino acids.